This T cell receptor (beta chain) was captured in a study of radiation and T cells in renal cell carcinoma. Study-wide points: Top tumor clonotypes rose in blood 2 weeks post-radiation, then contracted.

With respect to this clone: Its antigen is unidentified.

Trimming pared 7 bases from V and 8 bases from J, leaving 12 bases between. The germline gives CDR1 SGHTA, CDR2 FQGNSA. The CDR3 contains 11 residues. The time point here: blood 2 weeks post-SBRT. Sample treatment: 15 Gy SBRT to primary tumor, nephrectomy 4 weeks later. Sequencing was performed with immunoSEQ multiplex PCR; in TCRdb, only in-frame clones are kept and a portion is missing. Seen here are 100,000 to 150,000 clones, about 81% observed once, and the top ten hold under 6.5%. This sequence originates from a man aged 50-59 years with renal cell carcinoma. V usage is TRBV7-2 and J usage is TRBJ2-7; weak D call: TRBD2 (5 bases). The sequenced sample was blood, obtained from a patient whose treatment included radiotherapy and nephrectomy. The CDR3 bases are TGTGCCAGCAACACCGGAGGCAAGCAGTACTTC. Translating it yields CASNTGGKQYF. The complete variable domain, with remaining parts taken from reference TRBV7-2 and TRBJ2-7, reads GAGVSQSPSNKVTEKGKDVELRCDPISGHTALYWYRQSLGQGLEFLIYFQGNSAPDKSGLPSDRFSAERTGGSVSTLTIQRTQQEDSAVYLCASNTGGKQYFGPGTRLTVT.